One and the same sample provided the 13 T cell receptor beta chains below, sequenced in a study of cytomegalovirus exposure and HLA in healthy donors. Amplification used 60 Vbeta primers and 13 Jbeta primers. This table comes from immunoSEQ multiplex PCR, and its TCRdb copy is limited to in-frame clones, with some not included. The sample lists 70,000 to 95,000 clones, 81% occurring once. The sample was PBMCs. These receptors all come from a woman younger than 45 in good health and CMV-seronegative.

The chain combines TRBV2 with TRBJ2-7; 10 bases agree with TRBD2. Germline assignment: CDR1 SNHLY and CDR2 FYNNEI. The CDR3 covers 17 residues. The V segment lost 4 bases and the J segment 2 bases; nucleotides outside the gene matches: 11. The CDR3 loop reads CASSGLAGPFLAYEQYF. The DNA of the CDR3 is TGTGCCAGCAGTGGACTAGCGGGCCCGTTTTTAGCCTACGAGCAGTACTTC.

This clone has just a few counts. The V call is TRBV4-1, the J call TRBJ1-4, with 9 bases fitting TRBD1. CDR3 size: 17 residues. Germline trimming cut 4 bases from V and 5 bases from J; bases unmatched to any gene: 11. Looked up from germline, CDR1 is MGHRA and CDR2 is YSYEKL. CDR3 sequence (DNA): TGCGCCAGCAGCCTCGGGGGGACAGGGCTTGGGAATGAAAAACTGTTTTTT. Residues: CASSLGGTGLGNEKLFF.

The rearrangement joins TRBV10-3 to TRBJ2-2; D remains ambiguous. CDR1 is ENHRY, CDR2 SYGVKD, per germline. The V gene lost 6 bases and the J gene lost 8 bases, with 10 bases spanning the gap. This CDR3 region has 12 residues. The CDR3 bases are TGTGCCATCAGCCACGGTTCGGGGGAGCTGTTTTTT. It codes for CAISHGSGELFF.

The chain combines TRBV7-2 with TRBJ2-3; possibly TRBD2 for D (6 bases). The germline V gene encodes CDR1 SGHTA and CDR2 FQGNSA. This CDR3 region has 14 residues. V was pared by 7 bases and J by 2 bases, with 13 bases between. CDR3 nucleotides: TGTGCCAGCACCCGGGAGAGGGCCACAGATACGCAGTATTTT. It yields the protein CASTRERATDTQYF.

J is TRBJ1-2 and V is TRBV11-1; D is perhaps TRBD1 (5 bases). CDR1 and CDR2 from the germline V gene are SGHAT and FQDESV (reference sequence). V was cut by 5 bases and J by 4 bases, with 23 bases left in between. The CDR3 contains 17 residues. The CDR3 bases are TGTGCCAGCAGCCACTCCCGGGACCTCGGGAGATTCTATGGCTACACCTTC. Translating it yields CASSHSRDLGRFYGYTF. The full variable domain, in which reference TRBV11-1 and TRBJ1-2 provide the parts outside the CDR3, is EAEVAQSPRYKITEKSQAVAFWCDPISGHATLYWYRQILGQGPELLVQFQDESVVDDSQLPKDRFSAERLKGVDSTLKIQPAELGDSAMYLCASSHSRDLGRFYGYTFGSGTRLTVV.

CDR3 sequence reads: CASSPLTQGVIRNTIYF. DNA of the CDR3: TGTGCCAGCTCACCACTGACCCAGGGGGTGATTCGGAACACCATATATTTT. The V call is TRBV18, the J call TRBJ1-3, with 7 bases identical to TRBD1. V lost 1 base and J lost 7; bases outside the gene matches: 13. CDR1 and CDR2 (germline): KGHSH, LQKENI. The CDR3 is 17 residues long.

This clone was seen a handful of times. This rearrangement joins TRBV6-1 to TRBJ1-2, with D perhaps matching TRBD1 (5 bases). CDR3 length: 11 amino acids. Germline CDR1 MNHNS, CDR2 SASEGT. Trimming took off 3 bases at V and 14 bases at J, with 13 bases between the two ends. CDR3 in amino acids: CASSEGGYRTF. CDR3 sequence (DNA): TGTGCCAGCAGTGAGGGGGGTTACAGGACCTTC.

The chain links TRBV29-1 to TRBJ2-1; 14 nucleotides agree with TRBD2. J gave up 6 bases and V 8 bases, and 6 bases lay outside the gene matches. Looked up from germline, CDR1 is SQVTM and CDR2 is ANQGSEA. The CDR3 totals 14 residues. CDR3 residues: CSHTGTSGSNEQFF. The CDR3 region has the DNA TGCAGCCATACCGGGACTAGCGGGAGCAATGAGCAGTTCTTC.

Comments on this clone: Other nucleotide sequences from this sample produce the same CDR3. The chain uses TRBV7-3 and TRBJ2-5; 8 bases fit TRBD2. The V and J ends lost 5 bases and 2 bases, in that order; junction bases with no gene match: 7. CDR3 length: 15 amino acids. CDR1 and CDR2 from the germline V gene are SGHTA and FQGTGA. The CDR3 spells CASSPLGGRQETQYF. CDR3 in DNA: TGTGCCAGCAGCCCCCTCGGCGGGAGGCAAGAGACCCAGTACTTC.

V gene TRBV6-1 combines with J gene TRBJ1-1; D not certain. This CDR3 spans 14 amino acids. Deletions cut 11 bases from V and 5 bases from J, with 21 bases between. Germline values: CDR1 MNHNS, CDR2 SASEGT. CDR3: CASSVEGGRTEAFF. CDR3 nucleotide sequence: TGTGCCTCCAGTGTGGAGGGAGGACGGACTGAAGCTTTCTTT.

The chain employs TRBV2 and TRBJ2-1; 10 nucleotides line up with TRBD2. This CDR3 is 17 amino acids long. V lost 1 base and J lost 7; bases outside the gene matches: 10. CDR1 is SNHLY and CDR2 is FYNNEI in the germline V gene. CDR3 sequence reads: CASSEGLLAGVRNEQFF. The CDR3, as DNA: TGTGCCAGCAGTGAAGGTTTGCTAGCGGGAGTAAGGAATGAGCAGTTCTTC.

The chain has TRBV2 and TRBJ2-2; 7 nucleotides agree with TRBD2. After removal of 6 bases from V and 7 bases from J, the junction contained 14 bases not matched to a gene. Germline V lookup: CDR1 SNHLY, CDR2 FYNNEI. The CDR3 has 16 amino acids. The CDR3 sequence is CASSFGGSLAIGELFF. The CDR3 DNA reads TGTGCCAGCAGCTTTGGCGGGAGCCTTGCCATCGGGGAGCTGTTTTTT.

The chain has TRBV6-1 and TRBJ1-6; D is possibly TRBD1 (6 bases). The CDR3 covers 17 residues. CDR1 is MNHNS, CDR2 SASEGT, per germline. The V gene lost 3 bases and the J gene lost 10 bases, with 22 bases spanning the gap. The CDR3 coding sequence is TGTGCCAGCAGTGATGGGGGGGCCAGACCCCGTGGGTCACCCCTCCACTTT. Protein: CASSDGGARPRGSPLHF.